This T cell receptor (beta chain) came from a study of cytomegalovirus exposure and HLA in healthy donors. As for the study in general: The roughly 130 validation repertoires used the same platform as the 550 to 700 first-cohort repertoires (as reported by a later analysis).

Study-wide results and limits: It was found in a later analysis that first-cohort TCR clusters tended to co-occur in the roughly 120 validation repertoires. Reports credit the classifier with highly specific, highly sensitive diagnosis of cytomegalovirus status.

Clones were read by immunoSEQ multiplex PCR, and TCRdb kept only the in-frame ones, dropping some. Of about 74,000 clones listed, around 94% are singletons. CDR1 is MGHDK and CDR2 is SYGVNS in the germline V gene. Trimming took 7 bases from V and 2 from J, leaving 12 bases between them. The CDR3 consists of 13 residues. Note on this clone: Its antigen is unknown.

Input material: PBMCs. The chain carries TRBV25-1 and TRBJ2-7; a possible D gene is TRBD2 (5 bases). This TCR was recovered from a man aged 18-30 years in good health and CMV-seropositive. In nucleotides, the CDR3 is TGTGCCAGCACCGGAGGAGAAACCTACGAGCAGTACTTC. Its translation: CASTGGETYEQYF.